This T cell receptor (beta chain) was profiled in a study of blood T cell repertoires in COVID-19. This CDR3 spans 17 amino acids. CDR1 SGHNT and CDR2 YYREEE come from the germline V gene (reference sequence). With V trimmed by 2 bases and J by 4 bases, 14 bases remained unmatched. Assay used: immunoSEQ multiplex PCR; TCRdb lists only in-frame clones, some missing. The data show about 96,000 clones, with roughly 80% seen just once and around 16% held by the top ten. The sample comprised peripheral blood. The rearrangement joins TRBV5-4 to TRBJ1-2, with 7 bases aligning to TRBD1. This TCR was sampled from an older woman with acute or convalescent COVID-19. CDR3 protein: CASSLRGQQNSAYGYTF. In DNA form, the CDR3 reads TGTGCCAGCAGCTTAAGGGGACAGCAGAACTCCGCCTATGGCTACACCTTC.